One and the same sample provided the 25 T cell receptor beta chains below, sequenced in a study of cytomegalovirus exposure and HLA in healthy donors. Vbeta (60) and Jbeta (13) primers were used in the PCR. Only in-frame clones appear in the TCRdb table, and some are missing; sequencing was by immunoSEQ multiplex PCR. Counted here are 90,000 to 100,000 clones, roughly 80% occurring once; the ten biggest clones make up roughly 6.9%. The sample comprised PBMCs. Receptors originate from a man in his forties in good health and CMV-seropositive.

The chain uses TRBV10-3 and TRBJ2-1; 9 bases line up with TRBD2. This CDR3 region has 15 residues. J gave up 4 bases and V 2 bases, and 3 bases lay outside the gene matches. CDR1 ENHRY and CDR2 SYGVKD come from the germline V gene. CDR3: CAISEMSGGYNEQFF. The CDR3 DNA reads TGTGCCATCAGTGAGATGAGCGGGGGGTACAATGAGCAGTTCTTC.

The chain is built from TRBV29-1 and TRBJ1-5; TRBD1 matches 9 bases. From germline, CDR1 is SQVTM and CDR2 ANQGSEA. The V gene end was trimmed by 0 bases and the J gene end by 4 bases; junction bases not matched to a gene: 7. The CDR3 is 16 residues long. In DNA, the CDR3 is TGCAGCGTTGAAGATCCCCCTGGGACAGGGAATCAGCCCCAGCATTTT. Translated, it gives CSVEDPPGTGNQPQHF.

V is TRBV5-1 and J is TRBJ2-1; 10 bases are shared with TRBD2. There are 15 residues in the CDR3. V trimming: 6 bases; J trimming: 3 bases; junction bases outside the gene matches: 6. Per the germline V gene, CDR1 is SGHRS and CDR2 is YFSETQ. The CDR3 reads CASTGLAEYYNEQFF. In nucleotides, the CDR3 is TGCGCCAGCACCGGACTAGCGGAGTACTACAATGAGCAGTTCTTC.

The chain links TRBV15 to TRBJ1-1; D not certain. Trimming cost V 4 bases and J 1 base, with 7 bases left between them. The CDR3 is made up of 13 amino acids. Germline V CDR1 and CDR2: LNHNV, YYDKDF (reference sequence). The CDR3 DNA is TGTGCCACCAGCACGATAGAGAACACTGAAGCTTTCTTT. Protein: CATSTIENTEAFF.

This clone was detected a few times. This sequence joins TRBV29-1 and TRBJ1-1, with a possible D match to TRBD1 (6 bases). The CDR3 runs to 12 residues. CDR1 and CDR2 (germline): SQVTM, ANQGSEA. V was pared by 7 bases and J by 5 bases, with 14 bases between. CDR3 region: CSATQGRTEAFF. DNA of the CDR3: TGCAGCGCAACACAGGGAAGGACTGAAGCTTTCTTT.

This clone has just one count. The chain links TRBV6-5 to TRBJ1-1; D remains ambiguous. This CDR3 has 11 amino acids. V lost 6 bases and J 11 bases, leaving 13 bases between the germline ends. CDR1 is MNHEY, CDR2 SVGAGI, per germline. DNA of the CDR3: TGTGCCAGCAGGTCAAAGAACGAGGCTTTCTTT. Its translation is CASRSKNEAFF.

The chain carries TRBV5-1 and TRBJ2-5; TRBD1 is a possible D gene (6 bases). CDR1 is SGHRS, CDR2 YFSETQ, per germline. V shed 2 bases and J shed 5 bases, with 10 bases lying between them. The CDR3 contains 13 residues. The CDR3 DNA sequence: TGCGCCAGCAGCTTATGGGGGCATGAGACCCAGTACTTC. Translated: CASSLWGHETQYF.

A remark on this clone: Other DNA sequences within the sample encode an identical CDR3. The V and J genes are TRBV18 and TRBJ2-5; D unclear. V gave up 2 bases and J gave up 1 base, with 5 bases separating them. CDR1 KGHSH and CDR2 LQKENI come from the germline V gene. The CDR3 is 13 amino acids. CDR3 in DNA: TGTGCCAGCTCACCAGGCAGCCAAGAGACCCAGTACTTC. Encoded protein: CASSPGSQETQYF.

This CDR3 reads CASSDLRNTGELFF. In DNA form, the CDR3 reads TGTGCCAGCAGCGATCTCCGGAACACCGGGGAGCTGTTTTTT. The J gene is TRBJ2-2, the V gene TRBV9; D is unclear. CDR1 is SGDLS, CDR2 YYNGEE, per germline. The CDR3 extends over 14 amino acids. Deletions cut 3 bases from V and 1 base from J, with 7 bases between. Full variable domain (missing parts from reference TRBV9 and TRBJ2-2): DSGVTQTPKHLITATGQRVTLRCSPRSGDLSVYWYQQSLDQGLQFLIQYYNGEERAKGNILERFSAQQFPDLHSELNLSSLELGDSALYFCASSDLRNTGELFFGEGSRLTVL.

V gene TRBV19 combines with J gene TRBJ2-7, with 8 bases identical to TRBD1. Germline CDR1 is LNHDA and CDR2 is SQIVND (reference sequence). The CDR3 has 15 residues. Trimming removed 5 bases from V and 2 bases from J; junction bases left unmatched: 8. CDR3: CASSETGTGTYEQYF. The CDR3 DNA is TGTGCCAGTAGTGAGACCGGGACAGGTACCTACGAGCAGTACTTC.

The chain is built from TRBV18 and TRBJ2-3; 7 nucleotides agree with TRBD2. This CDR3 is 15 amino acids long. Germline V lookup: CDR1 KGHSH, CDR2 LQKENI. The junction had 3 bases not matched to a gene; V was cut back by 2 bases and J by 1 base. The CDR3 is CASSPGLAGTDTQYF. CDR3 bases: TGTGCCAGCTCACCAGGGCTAGCGGGCACAGATACGCAGTATTTT.

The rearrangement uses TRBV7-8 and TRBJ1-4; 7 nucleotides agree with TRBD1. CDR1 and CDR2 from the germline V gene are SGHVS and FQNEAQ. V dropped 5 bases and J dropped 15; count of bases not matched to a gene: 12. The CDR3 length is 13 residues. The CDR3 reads CASSTRPGQEVFF. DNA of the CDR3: TGTGCCAGCAGCACCCGACCCGGACAGGAGGTGTTTTTT.

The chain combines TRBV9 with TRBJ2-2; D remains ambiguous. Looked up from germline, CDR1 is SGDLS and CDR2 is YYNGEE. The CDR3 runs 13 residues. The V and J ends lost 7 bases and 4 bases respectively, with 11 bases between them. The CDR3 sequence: CASLKRGTGELFF. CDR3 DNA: TGTGCCAGCCTCAAGAGAGGCACCGGGGAGCTGTTTTTT.

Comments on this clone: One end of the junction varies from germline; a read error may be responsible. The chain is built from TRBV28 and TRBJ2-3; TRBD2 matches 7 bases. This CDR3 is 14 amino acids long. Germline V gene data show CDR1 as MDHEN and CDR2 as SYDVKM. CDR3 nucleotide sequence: TGTGCCAGCAGTTTACAGGGCGAGGCGGGAGCAGGCCCTTTT. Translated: CASSLQGEAGAGPF.

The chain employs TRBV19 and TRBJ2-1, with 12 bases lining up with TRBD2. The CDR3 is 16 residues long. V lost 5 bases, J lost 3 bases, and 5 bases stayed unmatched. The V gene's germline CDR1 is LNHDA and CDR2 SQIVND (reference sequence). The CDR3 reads CASSELAGGIYNEQFF. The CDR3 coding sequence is TGTGCCAGTAGTGAACTAGCGGGAGGAATCTACAATGAGCAGTTCTTC.

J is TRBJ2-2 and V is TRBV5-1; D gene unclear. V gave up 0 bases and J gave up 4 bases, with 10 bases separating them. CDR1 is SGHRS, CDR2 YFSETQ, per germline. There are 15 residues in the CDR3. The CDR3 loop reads CASSLVDYSTGELFF. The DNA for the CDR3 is TGCGCCAGCAGCTTGGTGGATTACAGCACCGGGGAGCTGTTTTTT.

CDR3 nucleotide sequence: TGTGCCAGCAGCCAAGATTACTGGCGGAACGAGCAGTACTTC. The encoded protein is CASSQDYWRNEQYF. The J gene is TRBJ2-7, the V gene TRBV14; no reliable D call. The CDR3 contains 14 residues. CDR1 and CDR2 from the germline V gene are SGHDN and FVKESK. V was cut by 0 bases and J by 5 bases, with 11 bases left in between.

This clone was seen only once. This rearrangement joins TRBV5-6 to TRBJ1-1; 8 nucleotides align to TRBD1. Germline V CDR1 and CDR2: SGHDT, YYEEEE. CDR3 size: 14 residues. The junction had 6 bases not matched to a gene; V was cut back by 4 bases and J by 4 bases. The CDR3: CASSRGQATTEAFF. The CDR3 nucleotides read TGTGCCAGCAGCAGGGGACAGGCCACCACTGAAGCTTTCTTT.

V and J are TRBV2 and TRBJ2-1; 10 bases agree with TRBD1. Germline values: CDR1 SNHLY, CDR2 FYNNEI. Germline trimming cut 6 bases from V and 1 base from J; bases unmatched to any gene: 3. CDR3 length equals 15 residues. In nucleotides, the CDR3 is TGTGCCAGCAGCGCGGACAGGGGGTCCTACAATGAGCAGTTCTTC. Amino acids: CASSADRGSYNEQFF.

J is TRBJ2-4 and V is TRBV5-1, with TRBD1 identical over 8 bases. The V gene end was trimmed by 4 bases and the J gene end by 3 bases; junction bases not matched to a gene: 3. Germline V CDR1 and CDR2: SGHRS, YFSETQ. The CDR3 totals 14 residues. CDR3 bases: TGCGCCAGCAGCCCGGACAGGGACAAAAACATTCAGTACTTC. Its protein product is CASSPDRDKNIQYF. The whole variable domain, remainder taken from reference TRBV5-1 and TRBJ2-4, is KAGVTQTPRYLIKTRGQQVTLSCSPISGHRSVSWYQQTPGQGLQFLFEYFSETQRNKGNFPGRFSGRQFSNSRSEMNVSTLELGDSALYLCASSPDRDKNIQYFGAGTRLSVL.

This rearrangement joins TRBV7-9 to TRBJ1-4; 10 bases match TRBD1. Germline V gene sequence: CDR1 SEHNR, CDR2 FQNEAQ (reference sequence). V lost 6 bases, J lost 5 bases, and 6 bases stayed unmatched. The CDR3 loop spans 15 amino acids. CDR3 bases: TGTGCCAGCAGTCGACCGGGACAGGGGAATGAAAAACTGTTTTTT. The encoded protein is CASSRPGQGNEKLFF.

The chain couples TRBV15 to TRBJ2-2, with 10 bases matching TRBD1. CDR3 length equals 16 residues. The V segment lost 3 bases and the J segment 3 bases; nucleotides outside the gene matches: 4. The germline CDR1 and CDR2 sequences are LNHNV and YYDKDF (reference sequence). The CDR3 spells CATSRDRGEYTGELFF. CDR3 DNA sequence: TGTGCCACCAGCAGGGACAGGGGGGAGTACACCGGGGAGCTGTTTTTT.

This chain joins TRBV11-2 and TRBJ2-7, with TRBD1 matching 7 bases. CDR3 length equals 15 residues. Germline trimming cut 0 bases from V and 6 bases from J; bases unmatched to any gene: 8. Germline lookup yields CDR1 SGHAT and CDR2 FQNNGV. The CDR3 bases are TGTGCCAGCAGCTTAGAAGGGCTAGGGGGCGCCGAGCAGTACTTC. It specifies CASSLEGLGGAEQYF. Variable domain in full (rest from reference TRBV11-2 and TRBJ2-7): EAGVAQSPRYKIIEKRQSVAFWCNPISGHATLYWYQQILGQGPKLLIQFQNNGVVDDSQLPKDRFSAERLKGVDSTLKIQPAKLEDSAVYLCASSLEGLGGAEQYFGPGTRLTVT.

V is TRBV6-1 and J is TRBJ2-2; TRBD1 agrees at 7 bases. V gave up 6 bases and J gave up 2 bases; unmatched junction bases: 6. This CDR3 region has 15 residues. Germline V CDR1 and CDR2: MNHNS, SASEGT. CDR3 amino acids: CASRPGQSNTGELFF. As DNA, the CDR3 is TGTGCCAGCAGGCCGGGACAGTCAAACACCGGGGAGCTGTTTTTT.

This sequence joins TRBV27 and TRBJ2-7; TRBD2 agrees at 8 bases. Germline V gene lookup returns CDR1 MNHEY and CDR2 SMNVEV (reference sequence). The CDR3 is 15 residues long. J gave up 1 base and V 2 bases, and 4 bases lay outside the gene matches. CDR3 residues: CASSLRSGGSYEQYF. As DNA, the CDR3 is TGTGCCAGCAGTTTAAGGAGCGGGGGTTCCTACGAGCAGTACTTC.